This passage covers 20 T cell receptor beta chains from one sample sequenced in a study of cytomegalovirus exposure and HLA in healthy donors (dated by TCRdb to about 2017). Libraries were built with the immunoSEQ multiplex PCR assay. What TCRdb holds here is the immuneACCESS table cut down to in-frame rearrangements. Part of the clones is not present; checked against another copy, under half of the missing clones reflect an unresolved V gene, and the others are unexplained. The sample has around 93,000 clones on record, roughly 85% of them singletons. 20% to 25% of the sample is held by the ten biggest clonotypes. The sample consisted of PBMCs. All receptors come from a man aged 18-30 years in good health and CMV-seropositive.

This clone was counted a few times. The CDR3 bases are TGTGCCAGCAGTGAAGCTTGGGCAGAGCTCTATGGCTACACCTTC. Translation: CASSEAWAELYGYTF. The chain links TRBV6-1 to TRBJ1-2; D call uncertain. The CDR3 sequence is 15 residues long. Trimming left V 0 bases short and J 4 bases short, with 12 bases between. Germline V gene lookup returns CDR1 MNHNS and CDR2 SASEGT.

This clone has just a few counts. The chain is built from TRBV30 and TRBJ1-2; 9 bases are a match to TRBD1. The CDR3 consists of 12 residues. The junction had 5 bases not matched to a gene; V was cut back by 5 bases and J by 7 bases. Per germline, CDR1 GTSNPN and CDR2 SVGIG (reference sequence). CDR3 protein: CAWAGTGSGYTF. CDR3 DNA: TGTGCCTGGGCTGGGACAGGGAGTGGCTACACCTTC.

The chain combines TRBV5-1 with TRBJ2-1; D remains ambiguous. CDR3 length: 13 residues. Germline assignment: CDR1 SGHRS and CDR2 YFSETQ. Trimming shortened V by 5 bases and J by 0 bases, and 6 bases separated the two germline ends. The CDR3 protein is CASRQTSYNEQFF. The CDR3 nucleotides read TGCGCCAGCAGACAAACCTCCTACAATGAGCAGTTCTTC. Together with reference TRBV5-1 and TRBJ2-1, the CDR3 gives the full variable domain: KAGVTQTPRYLIKTRGQQVTLSCSPISGHRSVSWYQQTPGQGLQFLFEYFSETQRNKGNFPGRFSGRQFSNSRSEMNVSTLELGDSALYLCASRQTSYNEQFFGPGTRLTVL.

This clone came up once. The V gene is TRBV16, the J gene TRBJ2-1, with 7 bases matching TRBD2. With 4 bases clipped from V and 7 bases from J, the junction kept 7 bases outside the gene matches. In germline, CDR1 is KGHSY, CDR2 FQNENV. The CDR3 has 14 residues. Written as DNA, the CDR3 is TGTGCCAGCAGCCCTTCGGCGGGAGAGAATGAGCAGTTCTTC. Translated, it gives CASSPSAGENEQFF.

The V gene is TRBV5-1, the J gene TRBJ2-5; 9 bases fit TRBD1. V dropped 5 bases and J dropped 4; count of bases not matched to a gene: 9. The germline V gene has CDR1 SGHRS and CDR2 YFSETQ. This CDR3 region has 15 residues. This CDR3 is CASRNQGQGGETQYF. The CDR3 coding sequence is TGCGCCAGCAGAAATCAGGGACAGGGAGGAGAGACCCAGTACTTC.

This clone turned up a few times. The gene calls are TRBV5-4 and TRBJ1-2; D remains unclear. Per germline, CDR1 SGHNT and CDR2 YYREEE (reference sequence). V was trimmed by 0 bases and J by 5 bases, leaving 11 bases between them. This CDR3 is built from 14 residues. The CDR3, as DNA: TGTGCCAGCAGCTTGGGATCCGGGATATATGGCTACACCTTC. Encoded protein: CASSLGSGIYGYTF.

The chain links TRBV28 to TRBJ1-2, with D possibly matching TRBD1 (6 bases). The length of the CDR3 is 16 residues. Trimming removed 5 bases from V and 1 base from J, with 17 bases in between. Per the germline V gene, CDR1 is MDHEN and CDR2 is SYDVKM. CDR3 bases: TGTGCCAGCAGTCCTCCCGGGCAGGGGAATAACTATGGCTACACCTTC. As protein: CASSPPGQGNNYGYTF.

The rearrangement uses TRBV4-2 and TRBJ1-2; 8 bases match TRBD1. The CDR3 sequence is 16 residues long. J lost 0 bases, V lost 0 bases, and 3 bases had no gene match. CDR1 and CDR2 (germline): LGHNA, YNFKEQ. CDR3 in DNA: TGTGCCAGCAGCCAAGAGCTACAGGGGGCTAACTATGGCTACACCTTC. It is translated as CASSQELQGANYGYTF.

The CDR3 region is CASSASTGGEKLFF. CDR3 sequence (DNA): TGTGCCAGCAGCGCCTCGACAGGGGGCGAAAAACTGTTTTTT. The gene calls are TRBV9 and TRBJ1-4, with 10 bases lining up with TRBD1. Germline lookup yields CDR1 SGDLS and CDR2 YYNGEE. After removal of 3 bases from V and 8 bases from J, the junction contained 4 bases not matched to a gene. The length of the CDR3 is 14 residues.

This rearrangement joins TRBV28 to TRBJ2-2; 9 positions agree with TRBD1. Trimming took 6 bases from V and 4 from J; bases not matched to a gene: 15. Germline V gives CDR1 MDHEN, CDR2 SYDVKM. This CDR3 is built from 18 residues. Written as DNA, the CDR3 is TGTGCCAGCAGGCTTCCCGGGACAGGGCCCCGAGGCACCGGGGAGCTGTTTTTT. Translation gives CASRLPGTGPRGTGELFF.

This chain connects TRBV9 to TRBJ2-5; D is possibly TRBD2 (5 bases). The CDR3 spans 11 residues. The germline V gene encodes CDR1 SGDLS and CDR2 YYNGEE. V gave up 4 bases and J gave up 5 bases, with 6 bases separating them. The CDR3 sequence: CASSREETQYF. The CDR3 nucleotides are TGTGCCAGCAGCAGGGAGGAGACCCAGTACTTC.

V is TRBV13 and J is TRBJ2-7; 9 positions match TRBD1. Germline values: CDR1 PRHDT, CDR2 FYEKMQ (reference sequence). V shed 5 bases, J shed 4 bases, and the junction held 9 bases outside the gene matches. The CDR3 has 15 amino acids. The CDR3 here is CASSPGRQGGYEQYF. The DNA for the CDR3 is TGTGCCAGCAGCCCCGGTAGACAGGGGGGGTACGAGCAGTACTTC.

The CDR3 here is CASRDSQKETQYF. The CDR3 nucleotides read TGTGCCAGCAGGGACAGCCAAAAAGAGACCCAGTACTTC. V and J are TRBV2 and TRBJ2-5; tentatively, D is TRBD1 (6 bases). The V gene's germline CDR1 is SNHLY and CDR2 FYNNEI. The CDR3 has 13 residues. Trimming removed 6 bases at V and 3 bases at J, with 11 bases between.

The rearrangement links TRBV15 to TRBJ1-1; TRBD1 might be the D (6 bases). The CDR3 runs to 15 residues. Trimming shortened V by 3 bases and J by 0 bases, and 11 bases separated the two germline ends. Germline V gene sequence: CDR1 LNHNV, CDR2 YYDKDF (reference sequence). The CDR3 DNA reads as TGTGCCACCAGCAGGCCGGGACACATGAACACTGAAGCTTTCTTT. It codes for CATSRPGHMNTEAFF.

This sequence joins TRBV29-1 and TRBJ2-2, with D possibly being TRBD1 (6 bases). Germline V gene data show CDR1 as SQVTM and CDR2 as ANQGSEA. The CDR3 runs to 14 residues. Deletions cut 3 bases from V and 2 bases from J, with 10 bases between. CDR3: CSVEWTANTGELFF. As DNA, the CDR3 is TGCAGCGTTGAGTGGACAGCAAACACCGGGGAGCTGTTTTTT.

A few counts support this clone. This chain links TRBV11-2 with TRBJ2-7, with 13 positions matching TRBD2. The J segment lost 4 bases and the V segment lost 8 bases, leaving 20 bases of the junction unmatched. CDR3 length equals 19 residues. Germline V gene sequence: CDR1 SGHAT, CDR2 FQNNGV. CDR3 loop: CASAALEGLAGVTLYEQYV. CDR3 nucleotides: TGTGCCAGCGCCGCCCTGGAAGGACTAGCGGGAGTGACTCTATACGAGCAGTACGTC.

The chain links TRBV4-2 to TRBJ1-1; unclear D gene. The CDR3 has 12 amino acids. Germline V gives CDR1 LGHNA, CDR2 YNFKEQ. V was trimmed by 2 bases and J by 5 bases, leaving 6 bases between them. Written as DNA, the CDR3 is TGTGCCAGCAGCCAAAGAGGGACTGAAGCTTTCTTT. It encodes CASSQRGTEAFF.

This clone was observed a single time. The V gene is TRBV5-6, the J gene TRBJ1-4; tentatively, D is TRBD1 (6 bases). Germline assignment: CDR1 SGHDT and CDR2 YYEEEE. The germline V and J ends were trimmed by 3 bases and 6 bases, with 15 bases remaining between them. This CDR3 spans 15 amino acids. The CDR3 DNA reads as TGTGCCAGCAGCTCACAATTAAAGGGGGATGAAAAACTGTTTTTT. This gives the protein CASSSQLKGDEKLFF.

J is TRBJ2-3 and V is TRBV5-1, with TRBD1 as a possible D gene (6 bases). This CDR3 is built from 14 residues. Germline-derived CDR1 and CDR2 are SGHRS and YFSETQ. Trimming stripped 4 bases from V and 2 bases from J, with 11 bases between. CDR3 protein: CASSLQGNTDTQYF. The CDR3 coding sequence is TGCGCCAGCAGCCTCCAGGGGAACACAGATACGCAGTATTTT.

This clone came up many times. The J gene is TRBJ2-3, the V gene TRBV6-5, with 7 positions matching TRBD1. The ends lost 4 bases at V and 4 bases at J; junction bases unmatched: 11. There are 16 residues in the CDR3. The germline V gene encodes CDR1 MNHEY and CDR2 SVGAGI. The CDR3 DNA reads TGTGCCAGCAGTTTGGGGACAGCCGGTGGCGCAGATACGCAGTATTTT. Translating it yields CASSLGTAGGADTQYF.